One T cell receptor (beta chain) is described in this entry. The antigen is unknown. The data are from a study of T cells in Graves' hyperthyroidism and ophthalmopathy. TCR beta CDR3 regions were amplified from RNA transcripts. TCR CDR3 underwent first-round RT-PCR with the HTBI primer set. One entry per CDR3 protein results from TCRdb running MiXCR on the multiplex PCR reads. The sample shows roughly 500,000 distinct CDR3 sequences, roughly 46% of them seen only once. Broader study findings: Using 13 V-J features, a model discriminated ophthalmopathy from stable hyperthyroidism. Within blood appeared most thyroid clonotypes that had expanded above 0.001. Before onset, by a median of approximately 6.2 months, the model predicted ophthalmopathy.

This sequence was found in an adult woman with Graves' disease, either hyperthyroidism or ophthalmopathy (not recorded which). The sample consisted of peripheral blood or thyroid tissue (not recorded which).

The CDR3 sequence: CATSRGGYVGYTF. The CDR3 DNA is TGTGCCACCAGCAGAGGAGGGTATGTTGGCTACACCTTC. V is TRBV15 and J is TRBJ1-2; D remains ambiguous. The CDR3 consists of 13 residues. Germline V gives CDR1 LNHNV, CDR2 YYDKDF (reference sequence). V lost 1 base and J 7 bases, leaving 10 bases between the germline ends. Complete variable domain (other parts from reference TRBV15 and TRBJ1-2): DAMVIQNPRYQVTQFGKPVTLSCSQTLNHNVMYWYQQKSSQAPKLLFHYYDKDFNNEADTPDNFQSRRPNTSFCFLDIRSPGLGDTAMYLCATSRGGYVGYTFGSGTRLTVV.